This T cell receptor beta chain was found in a study of T cell changes during pregnancy in multiple sclerosis. The junction had 12 bases not matched to a gene; V was cut back by 7 bases and J by 6 bases. The length of the CDR3 is 15 residues. TCRdb's table, derived via immunoSEQ multiplex PCR, lists solely in-frame clones and lacks some. The sample includes about 73,000 clones, around 92% of them seen just once. The sequencing used peripheral blood, collected in the third trimester of pregnancy. The clonotype comes from a female donor in good health, enrolled as a control in a pregnancy study. This rearrangement joins TRBV23-1 to TRBJ2-3; 8 bases match TRBD2. TRBV23-1 is marked as an open reading frame, function uncertain. The CDR3 loop is CASTDAGGRGDTQYF. The CDR3 DNA is TGCGCCAGCACGGACGCGGGAGGTCGAGGGGATACGCAGTATTTT.